The next 22 T cell receptor beta chains were all read from a single sample in a study of T cells after yellow fever vaccination (dated by TCRdb to between 2019 and 2020). Library creation used 5' RACE. These reads were obtained on an Illumina HiSeq 2500. TCRdb cleaned the public reads at Q25 with fastp, built clones with MiXCR and kept in-frame beta chains. Every distinct CDR3 protein forms one entry, paired with its most common genes and DNA. This sample holds roughly 49,000 distinct CDR3 sequences; approximately 7% were observed only once. The ten most abundant clones make up 25% to 35% of the sample. The intended sense of this specimen's treatment or condition label: live attenuated yellow fever vaccine strain. Here the sequenced sample was CD8+ T cells sorted from PBMCs, taken less than 18 days after the first yellow fever vaccination. All receptors come from a man between 18 and 35 years old who received the YFV17D yellow fever vaccine.

The chain uses TRBV4-3 and TRBJ2-5; D is perhaps TRBD1 or TRBD2 (5 bases each). This CDR3 is built from 15 residues. V lost 3 bases, J lost 3 bases, and 14 bases lay in between. Germline CDR1 is LGHNA and CDR2 is YSLEER. The CDR3, as DNA: TGCGCCAGCAGCCAGGGGGTTACGACAAAAGAGACCCAGTACTTC. It translates to CASSQGVTTKETQYF.

In this sample, this clonotype turned up a few times. This chain links TRBV12-3 or TRBV12-4 with TRBJ2-3; a possible D gene is TRBD2 (5 bases). The germline V and J ends were trimmed by 6 bases and 0 bases, with 10 bases remaining between them. The length of the CDR3 is 14 residues. The CDR3 region is CASSGVTSTDTQYF. The CDR3 DNA follows: TGTGCCAGCAGCGGGGTTACGAGCACAGATACGCAGTATTTT.

This clonotype has at least ten counts. The V and J genes are TRBV9 and TRBJ1-6; 8 bases are shared with TRBD1. J gave up 6 bases and V 3 bases, and 5 bases lay outside the gene matches. This CDR3 is built from 15 residues. Germline values: CDR1 SGDLS, CDR2 YYNGEE. The CDR3 is CASSARDRLNSPLHF. CDR3 sequence (DNA): TGTGCCAGCAGCGCCCGGGACAGGCTTAATTCACCCCTCCACTTT.

This clonotype was counted many times. The V call is TRBV6-4, the J call TRBJ2-3, with D possibly TRBD2 on 6 matching bases. This CDR3 contains 15 residues. Deletions cut 5 bases from V and 0 bases from J, with 12 bases between. Per germline, CDR1 MRHNA and CDR2 SNTAGT. The CDR3 DNA reads as TGTGCCAGCAGTCTGACGGCGGGGAGCACAGATACGCAGTATTTT. It specifies CASSLTAGSTDTQYF.

In the case of this clonotype: This may be a read error, as it is one base from a much larger clone. The genes are TRBV20-1 and TRBJ1-1; D is ambiguous. The length of the CDR3 is 12 residues. Between the trimmed V and J ends, which lost 0 bases and 6 bases, there was a span of 8 bases. CDR1 is DFQATT, CDR2 SNEGSKA, per germline (reference sequence). The DNA for the CDR3 is TGCAGTGCTAGAGAGCTTCAAGCTGAAGCTTTCTTT. This encodes CSARELQAEAFF.

This clonotype is categorized as medium-sized. V usage is TRBV7-6 and J usage is TRBJ2-7, with D perhaps matching TRBD1 or TRBD2 (6 bases each). Germline CDR1 SGHVS, CDR2 FNYEAQ. V was shortened by 1 base and J by 3 bases, with 10 bases between the two germline ends. The CDR3 spans 14 residues. CDR3 amino acids: CASSLGLGGYEQYF. CDR3 coding DNA: TGTGCCAGCAGCTTAGGACTAGGGGGCTACGAGCAGTACTTC.

This clonotype was detected many times. This chain connects TRBV4-1 to TRBJ1-6; D is ambiguous. V lost 1 base, J lost 6 bases, and 1 base lay in between. CDR1 and CDR2 (germline): MGHRA, YSYEKL. This CDR3 is built from 12 residues. The CDR3 here is CASSQVNSPLHF. The CDR3 DNA reads as TGCGCCAGCAGCCAAGTTAATTCACCCCTCCACTTT.

The chain combines TRBV29-1 with TRBJ1-2; D is unresolved. The V and J ends lost 6 bases and 8 bases respectively, with 10 bases between them. Looked up from germline, CDR1 is SQVTM and CDR2 is ANQGSEA. This CDR3 has 10 amino acids. The CDR3: CSVVDLGYTF. The DNA of the CDR3 is TGCAGCGTCGTCGACCTGGGCTACACCTTC.

This clonotype was counted ten times or more. The chain employs TRBV19 and TRBJ2-1, with D perhaps matching TRBD1 (6 bases). The CDR3 consists of 17 residues. The ends were cut back, 5 bases at V and 8 bases at J, with 25 bases in the middle. Germline V lookup: CDR1 LNHDA, CDR2 SQIVND (reference sequence). In DNA, the CDR3 is TGTGCCAGTAGTCCGATAGGGGGATCTGGGGGTAGCGATGAGCAGTTCTTC. This codes for CASSPIGGSGGSDEQFF.

A remark on this clonotype: A clone one base away is much larger, so this may be a read error. CDR3 sequence reads: CSARRPLRGNYEQYF. CDR3 in DNA: TGCAGTGCTAGAAGGCCCCTGAGGGGTAACTACGAGCAGTACTTC. This chain links TRBV20-1 with TRBJ2-7; either TRBD1 or TRBD2 may supply D (5 bases each). In germline, CDR1 is DFQATT, CDR2 SNEGSKA (reference sequence). The V gene lost 2 bases and the J gene lost 3 bases, with 17 bases spanning the gap. The CDR3 loop spans 15 amino acids.

This clonotype was recorded at least ten times. The chain recombines TRBV15 with TRBJ2-1; no clear D. V was shortened by 1 base and J by 0 bases, with 10 bases between the two germline ends. Germline V lookup: CDR1 LNHNV, CDR2 YYDKDF (reference sequence). This CDR3 has 16 amino acids. The CDR3 sequence: CATSRGLESSYNEQFF. The DNA of the CDR3 is TGTGCCACCAGCAGAGGCCTCGAGAGCTCCTACAATGAGCAGTTCTTC.

The chain employs TRBV7-2 and TRBJ2-7; maybe TRBD1 (6 bases). Germline V gene lookup returns CDR1 SGHTA and CDR2 FQGNSA. The CDR3 has 13 residues. Trimming removed 5 bases at V and 2 bases at J, with 10 bases between. For the CDR3, the DNA is TGTGCCAGCAGCAGAGGACAGACCTACGAGCAGTACTTC. Protein product: CASSRGQTYEQYF. Supplemented by reference TRBV7-2 and TRBJ2-7, the full variable domain reads GAGVSQSPSNKVTEKGKDVELRCDPISGHTALYWYRQSLGQGLEFLIYFQGNSAPDKSGLPSDRFSAERTGGSVSTLTIQRTQQEDSAVYLCASSRGQTYEQYFGPGTRLTVT.

This clonotype was seen many times. The chain has TRBV6-1 and TRBJ1-5; a possible D gene is TRBD1 (5 bases). CDR1 and CDR2 from the germline V gene are MNHNS and SASEGT. The CDR3 is made up of 13 amino acids. V gave up 5 bases and J gave up 4 bases, with 9 bases separating them. The CDR3 loop reads CASSLGVNQPQHF. The CDR3 DNA is TGTGCCAGCAGTCTAGGGGTAAATCAGCCCCAGCATTTT.

This clonotype has ten or more counts. V is TRBV7-9 and J is TRBJ1-1; a weak D match, TRBD1 (6 bases). The CDR3 spans 12 residues. Germline V gene lookup returns CDR1 SEHNR and CDR2 FQNEAQ (reference sequence). With 0 bases removed from V and 11 bases from J, the gap between germline ends came to 10 bases. The CDR3: CASSLARGPAFF. In DNA form, the CDR3 reads TGTGCCAGCAGCTTAGCCCGGGGGCCGGCTTTCTTT.

This clonotype has ten or more counts. The V call is TRBV7-9, the J call TRBJ2-7, with D possibly being TRBD1 (6 bases). The CDR3 has 14 amino acids. V was clipped by 6 bases and J by 0 bases, with 12 bases between them. Germline V lookup: CDR1 SEHNR, CDR2 FQNEAQ (reference sequence). This chain's CDR3 is CASSSQGFSYEQYV. CDR3 DNA sequence: TGTGCCAGCAGTTCCCAGGGGTTCTCCTACGAGCAGTACGTC.

This clonotype was seen ten or more times. The DNA is omitted, as the CDR3 cannot be located on it reliably, and the CDR3 follows TCRdb's listing. The chain carries TRBV5-5 and TRBJ2-1; the D segment call TRBD1 is taken from the table without a DNA check. With termini counted, the CDR3 has 15 amino acids. Germline loops: CDR1 SGHKS, CDR2 YYEKEE (reference sequence). The chain's CDR3 is CASSSSRTTYNEQFF.

Ten or more counts support this clonotype. The chain employs TRBV4-1 and TRBJ1-5; maybe TRBD1 (6 bases). Germline lookup yields CDR1 MGHRA and CDR2 YSYEKL. Trimming pared 1 base from V and 5 bases from J, leaving 18 bases between. The CDR3 covers 17 residues. The CDR3 DNA reads TGCGCCAGCAGCCAAGTGCTGGGACACTATCTCGATCAGCCCCAGCATTTT. Protein: CASSQVLGHYLDQPQHF.

This clonotype was detected only a few times. This chain connects TRBV12-3 or TRBV12-4 to TRBJ1-2, with D perhaps matching TRBD1 (6 bases). This CDR3 is 12 amino acids long. V gave up 6 bases and J gave up 4 bases, with 9 bases separating them. CDR3 in DNA: TGTGCCAGCAGCCAGGACAGCTATGGCTACACCTTC. Amino acids: CASSQDSYGYTF.

In this sample, this clonotype turned up many times. The chain links TRBV6-2 or TRBV6-3 to TRBJ2-1, with 9 bases that match TRBD1. The CDR3 runs 14 residues. The germline V gene has CDR1 MNHEY and CDR2 SVGEGT. J lost 5 bases, V lost 8 bases, and 7 bases had no gene match. The chain's CDR3 is CASFGTGIHNEQFF. CDR3 nucleotides: TGTGCCAGCTTCGGGACAGGGATCCACAATGAGCAGTTCTTC.

This clonotype was recorded at least ten times. The chain joins TRBV27 to TRBJ2-6; no reliable D call. The CDR3 is 15 residues long. The V gene's germline CDR1 is MNHEY and CDR2 SMNVEV (reference sequence). Deletions cut 3 bases from V and 4 bases from J, with 10 bases between. CDR3 sequence reads: CASSFGPGGANVLTF. The CDR3 region has the DNA TGTGCCAGCAGTTTCGGTCCTGGGGGGGCCAACGTCCTGACTTTC.

As to this clonotype: The junction departs from germline at one end; a sequencing error may be responsible. The chain joins TRBV2 to TRBJ2-5; 7 bases are a match to TRBD2. The CDR3 contains 18 residues. CDR1 and CDR2 from the germline V gene are SNHLY and FYNNEI. The CDR3 coding sequence is TGTACCAGCTGTTTAGCCGAGGGGTCCAGCGGGACCGAAGAGACCCAGTACTTC. Amino acid sequence: CTSCLAEGSSGTEETQYF.

Points on this clonotype: This may stem from a read error, because a much larger clone lies one nucleotide away. V is TRBV7-9 and J is TRBJ2-7; D is uncertain. The CDR3 sequence is 13 residues long. In germline, CDR1 is SEHNR, CDR2 FQNEAQ (reference sequence). CDR3 in DNA: TGTGCCGGCAGCTCGTCGAGCTCCTACGAGCAGTACTTC. It translates to CAGSSSSSYEQYF.